Listed here is a single TCR beta chain. The antigen is unknown. The data derive from a study of cytomegalovirus exposure and HLA in healthy donors. Study-wide context: For the approximately 430 genotyped donors, 75% to 90% fell within the Caucasian-associated ancestry cluster. The study, taken as a whole, reports: A missense variant in DCLRE1C was later tied to TCR beta V- and J-gene trimming. Exclusion as indistinguishable affected some V segments, including TRBV6-2 and TRBV6-3. Reportedly, diagnosis of cytomegalovirus status by the classifier showed high specificity and sensitivity.

PCR employed 60 Vbeta and 13 Jbeta primers. Profiled with immunoSEQ multiplex PCR; TCRdb holds only in-frame clones, not every one. The sample holds roughly 33,000 clones, 80% seen once. This CDR3 spans 15 amino acids. Trimming took 4 bases from V and 0 from J; bases not matched to a gene: 5. The germline V gene encodes CDR1 MDHEN and CDR2 SYDVKM. Sequencing was performed on PBMCs. This TCR was recovered from a male donor in good health and CMV-seronegative. V usage is TRBV28 and J usage is TRBJ2-5; 7 bases agree with TRBD1. Here the CDR3 reads CASSSPQGYQETQYF. CDR3 DNA sequence: TGTGCCAGCAGTTCCCCACAGGGGTACCAAGAGACCCAGTACTTC.